The 6 T cell receptor beta chains presented below share a single source sample, sequenced in a study of cytomegalovirus exposure and HLA in healthy donors. The PCR was carried out with 60 Vbeta primers and 13 Jbeta primers. Produced via immunoSEQ multiplex PCR; TCRdb's table is partial and in-frame only. The table records about 82,000 clones, 10% of them present only once. Sequencing was done on a sample of PBMCs. Receptor source: a man aged 55 to 70 in good health and CMV-seropositive.

The gene calls are TRBV9 and TRBJ2-4; TRBD2 is a possible D gene (5 bases). V lost 3 bases to trimming and J lost 0 bases, with 7 bases between them. Germline values: CDR1 SGDLS, CDR2 YYNGEE. There are 14 residues in the CDR3. The CDR3 region has the DNA TGTGCCAGCAGCGGTCGGGGAGCCAAAAACATTCAGTACTTC. This sequence encodes CASSGRGAKNIQYF.

CDR3 DNA: TGTGCAAGTCGCTTATCCCGGACTAGCGGGGGATCGAACACCGGGGAGCTGTTTTTT. Protein: CASRLSRTSGGSNTGELFF. The rearrangement joins TRBV12-2 to TRBJ2-2; TRBD2, the table's D call, lacks a check against the DNA. TRBV12-2 represents a pseudogene. The CDR3 is made up of 19 amino acids.

This clone was counted a few times. CDR3 amino acids: CSASEGGYTF. In nucleotides, the CDR3 is TGCAGTGCCTCTGAGGGTGGCTACACCTTC. The V gene is TRBV20-1, the J gene TRBJ1-2; D unclear. In germline, CDR1 is DFQATT, CDR2 SNEGSKA (reference sequence). The germline V and J ends were trimmed by 6 bases and 7 bases, with 9 bases remaining between them. The CDR3 sequence is 10 residues long.

A few counts support this clone. The V call is TRBV28, the J call TRBJ2-7; no reliable D call. CDR1 MDHEN and CDR2 SYDVKM come from the germline V gene. Trimming took off 5 bases at V and 4 bases at J, with 12 bases between the two ends. The CDR3 extends over 13 amino acids. For the CDR3, the DNA is TGTGCCAGCAGTCCCCCAGATACATACGAGCAGTACTTC. It is translated as CASSPPDTYEQYF.

This clone has only a few counts. V gene TRBV12-5 combines with J gene TRBJ1-1, with D unclear. Trimming cost V 4 bases and J 6 bases, with 15 bases left between them. This CDR3 spans 14 amino acids. The V gene's germline CDR1 is LGHNT and CDR2 FRNRAP. The CDR3 spells CASGSFPSAPEAFF. CDR3 DNA sequence: TGTGCTAGTGGTTCTTTCCCCAGCGCCCCTGAAGCTTTCTTT.

The chain combines TRBV7-9 with TRBJ2-3; 9 nucleotides align to TRBD2. CDR3 length equals 15 residues. Germline lookup yields CDR1 SEHNR and CDR2 FQNEAQ (reference sequence). V dropped 3 bases and J dropped 3; count of bases not matched to a gene: 4. CDR3 in amino acids: CASSLAGGQTDTQYF. The CDR3 DNA is TGTGCCAGCAGCTTGGCGGGGGGGCAAACAGATACGCAGTATTTT.